This T cell receptor beta chain was identified during a study of glioma-infiltrating T cells after dendritic cell vaccination. Assay: immunoSEQ multiplex PCR; the TCRdb copy retains only in-frame clones and omits some. The sample lists some 110,000 clones, 90% occurring once. Time point denoted: after dendritic cell vaccination, including at tumor progression/relapse. V dropped 0 bases and J dropped 8 bases, with 10 bases sitting between them. The germline V gene has CDR1 SGHRS and CDR2 YFSETQ. CDR3 size: 13 residues. The chain recombines TRBV5-1 with TRBJ2-3; possible D gene TRBD2, 6 bases. The material sequenced was blood, taken after dendritic cell vaccination. The source is a human donor with glioblastoma. Here the CDR3 reads CASSLGEASTQYF. The CDR3 DNA reads as TGCGCCAGCAGCTTGGGGGAGGCAAGTACGCAGTATTTT.